This is a list of T cell receptor beta chains from one sample in a study of T cells after yellow fever vaccination. TCRdb re-derived calls from the 5' RACE reads in MiXCR, one entry per CDR3 protein. This sample has about 350,000 distinct CDR3 sequences, with about 4% found just once. The sample was PBMCs, taken 5 days after the yellow fever booster vaccination. The receptors here all came from a young man who received the YFV17D yellow fever vaccine. Both conserved end residues are part of each CDR3. D genes are given only for firm matches. Some rows mark clone size as missing; the rest say once, few, many or name a class of expanded clone.

cdr3_nt	cdr3_aa	v_call	j_call	d_call	clone_size
TGTGCCAGCAGTCGACAGGGCTCCTACGAGCAGTTCTTC	CASSRQGSYEQFF	TRBV6-2/TRBV6-3	TRBJ2-1	TRBD1	few
TGTGCCAGCAGTGTTAGTCAGGATGTCCAAGAGACCCAGTACTTC	CASSVSQDVQETQYF	TRBV6-1	TRBJ2-5	.	.
TGTGCCAGCAGCCAAGAACCCAAGAGCTCCTACAATGAGCAGTTCTTC	CASSQEPKSSYNEQFF	TRBV4-2	TRBJ2-1	.	few
TGTGCCAGCAGCTTGGGGCTGAGTGGCGGGGAGCTGTTTTTT	CASSLGLSGGELFF	TRBV7-2	TRBJ2-2	.	many
TGTGCCAGCAGGGAGGGGACAAATGTGTTTAGGCGGACCCAGTACTTC	CASREGTNVFRRTQYF	TRBV2	TRBJ2-5	.	few
TGTGCCAGCAGCCCGGGGACTAGCGGGGGCCATGAGCAGTTCTTC	CASSPGTSGGHEQFF	TRBV7-8	TRBJ2-1	TRBD2	few
TGCGCCAGCAGCTCAGATCGACCGACCACTGAAGCTTTCTTT	CASSSDRPTTEAFF	TRBV5-1	TRBJ1-1	.	.
TGCAGTGCTCCGGGACTAGCGGGGGGATTTGATGAGCAGTTCTTC	CSAPGLAGGFDEQFF	TRBV20-1	TRBJ2-1	TRBD2	few
TGTGCCAGCAGCATGATAGGGGACCGAAGCTCCTACGAGCAGTACTTC	CASSMIGDRSSYEQYF	TRBV5-6	TRBJ2-7	.	many
TGCGCCAGCAGCTTCGAGCAACACTCCTTTGACACTGAAGCTTTCTTT	CASSFEQHSFDTEAFF	TRBV5-1	TRBJ1-1	.	many
TGTGCCAGCAGTTTAATCGGGGGGGGGCGACCAGATACGCAGTATTTT	CASSLIGGGRPDTQYF	TRBV28	TRBJ2-3	TRBD2	.
TGTGCCAGCAGTTACTCGCAGGGTCAAGAGACCCAGTACTTC	CASSYSQGQETQYF	TRBV6-5	TRBJ2-5	.	.
TGTGCCAGCAGCCCCGGGGCCCTCTCCGGCACCGGGGAGCTGTTTTTT	CASSPGALSGTGELFF	TRBV12-3/TRBV12-4	TRBJ2-2	.	many
TGTGCCACCGGCTTAGCGGGGTCCTACAATGAGCAGTTCTTC	CATGLAGSYNEQFF	TRBV15	TRBJ2-1	TRBD2	many
TGTGCCAGCAGTGTAACGGAACTAGATGGCTACACCTTC	CASSVTELDGYTF	TRBV2	TRBJ1-2	.	many
TGCGCCAGCGGGCCAGGACAGGGGGTTACAGATACGCAGTATTTT	CASGPGQGVTDTQYF	TRBV10-2	TRBJ2-3	TRBD1	.
TGTGCCAGCAGTGCCCACCAGGAAGCCTACAATGAGCAGTTCTTC	CASSAHQEAYNEQFF	TRBV6-4	TRBJ2-1	.	.
TGTGCCAGCAGCCAGCAGGGTTGGCGTTCACCCCTCCACTTT	CASSQQGWRSPLHF	TRBV3-1	TRBJ1-6	.	.
TGTGCCAGCAGTCACAGGGCTAATGAGCAGTTCTTC	CASSHRANEQFF	TRBV6-2/TRBV6-3	TRBJ2-1	.	few
TGTGCCAGCAGCTTATCAGCGGCTCAAGAGACCCAGTACTTC	CASSLSAAQETQYF	TRBV7-2	TRBJ2-5	.	many
TGTGCCAGCAGCTCCCCTGGGGCGGGTACGCAGTATTTT	CASSSPGAGTQYF	TRBV7-2	TRBJ2-3	.	few
TGTGCCAGCAGCTCCCCTCGATGGGGTCGGACAGATACGCAGTATTTT	CASSSPRWGRTDTQYF	TRBV7-2	TRBJ2-3	.	many
TGTGCCAGCAGCTTAGGGCCGTTAAATTCACCCCTCCACTTT	CASSLGPLNSPLHF	TRBV11-2	TRBJ1-6	.	few
TGTGCCAGCACCCAATCCACAGGTTACCTAAGCTCCTACAATGAGCAGTTCTTC	CASTQSTGYLSSYNEQFF	TRBV12-3/TRBV12-4	TRBJ2-1	.	.
TGCGCCAGCGGTCGGGAGGCACAAGAGACCCAGTACTTC	CASGREAQETQYF	TRBV5-1	TRBJ2-5	TRBD2	.
TGTGCCAGCAGCTTCAGTTCCGGGGTTATGTCACCCCTCCACTTT	CASSFSSGVMSPLHF	TRBV5-5	TRBJ1-6	.	many
TGCAGTGCCCTCGCCCGGGGCGCTAGCGGGGGGGGGACCTACAATGAGCAGTTCTTC	CSALARGASGGGTYNEQFF	TRBV20-1	TRBJ2-1	TRBD2	.
TGTGCCAGCAGTTCCCTGGGTCGATCCGATGAGCAGTTCTTC	CASSSLGRSDEQFF	TRBV27	TRBJ2-1	.	few
TGTGCCAGCAGTGGGACTAGCGGGGGGGCCGATGAGCAGTTCTTC	CASSGTSGGADEQFF	TRBV2	TRBJ2-1	TRBD2	few
TGTGCCAGCAGTCTCGCTTGGAAGAACACTGAAGCTTTCTTT	CASSLAWKNTEAFF	TRBV6-5	TRBJ1-1	.	few
TGTGCCAGCAGCCGTTCATGGGAAGAAAATGAGCAGTTCTTC	CASSRSWEENEQFF	TRBV3-1	TRBJ2-1	.	.